The entry below describes one T cell receptor (beta chain). The antigen is undetermined. The CDR3 contains 19 residues. CDR1 LGHNA and CDR2 YSLEER come from the germline V gene. The ends lost 5 bases at V and 4 bases at J; junction bases unmatched: 22. This entry is derived from a study of blood T cells in healthy people across ages. Study-wide findings and caveats: A strong correlation between TCR beta diversity and naive T cell percentage was seen. The study could not conclusively compare naive and antigen-experienced cells, given its unsorted PBMCs.

Next came a second PCR, run for about 6 to 11 cycles, which used a sample-barcoded 5' primer along with a J-beta primer mix. One entry per CDR3 protein, called by TCRdb with MiXCR from the 5' RACE reads. The sample consists of roughly 500,000 distinct CDR3 sequences, more than 20% of them appearing once. This same sample was also part of a study on T cells of mothers and their children.

The sequenced material came from blood. The origin of this receptor is a boy younger than 18 in good health. V is TRBV4-3 and J is TRBJ2-7; TRBD1 matches at 8 bases. The CDR3 DNA is TGCGCCAGCAGCTTCAAGACAGGGGAGCTGAGGGACGCAACTTACGAGCAGTACTTC. Translated, it gives CASSFKTGELRDATYEQYF.